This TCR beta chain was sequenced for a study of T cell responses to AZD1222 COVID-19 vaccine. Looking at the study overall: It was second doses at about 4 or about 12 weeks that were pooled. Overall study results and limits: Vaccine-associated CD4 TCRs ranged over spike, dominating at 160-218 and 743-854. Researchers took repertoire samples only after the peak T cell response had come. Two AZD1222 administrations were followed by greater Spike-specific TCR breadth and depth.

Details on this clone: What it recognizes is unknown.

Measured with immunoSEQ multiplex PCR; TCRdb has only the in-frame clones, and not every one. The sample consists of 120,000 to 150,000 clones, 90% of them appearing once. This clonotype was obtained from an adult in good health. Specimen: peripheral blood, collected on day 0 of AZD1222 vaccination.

The chain's CDR3 is CASSSGQGAIYEQYF. The CDR3 nucleotides are TGTGCCAGCAGTTCCGGACAGGGGGCCATCTACGAGCAGTACTTC. The chain employs TRBV6-5 and TRBJ2-7, with TRBD1 matching over 11 bases. The V gene end was trimmed by 4 bases and the J gene end by 3 bases; junction bases not matched to a gene: 5. This CDR3 is 15 amino acids long. From germline, CDR1 is MNHEY and CDR2 SVGAGI.